This paragraph covers one TCR beta chain sequence. Original handling: Nucleated cell number was recorded as an estimate derived from reference gene primer amplification. Assay used: immunoSEQ multiplex PCR; TCRdb lists only in-frame clones, some missing. That table gives V, J and clone size, and the DNA gave D and trimming. Of approximately 150,000 clones in the sample, about 87% were seen once. The data belong to a study of blood T cell repertoires in COVID-19. For the study at large: COVID-19 samples from acute and convalescent phases originated in the United States, Italy and Spain. From T cells, B-cell-depleted T cells, or PBMCs came the material, which was cDNA or gDNA.

Germline V lookup: CDR1 MNHEY, CDR2 SVGAGI. The CDR3 consists of 13 residues. V was pared by 8 bases and J by 0 bases, with 8 bases between. The V call is TRBV6-5, the J call TRBJ1-5, with unresolved D. The TCR sequence derives from a man of 80 years or more with acute or convalescent COVID-19. Sequenced sample: peripheral blood. The CDR3 sequence is CASLEYSNQPQHF. The CDR3 bases are TGTGCCAGCTTGGAGTATAGCAATCAGCCCCAGCATTTT.